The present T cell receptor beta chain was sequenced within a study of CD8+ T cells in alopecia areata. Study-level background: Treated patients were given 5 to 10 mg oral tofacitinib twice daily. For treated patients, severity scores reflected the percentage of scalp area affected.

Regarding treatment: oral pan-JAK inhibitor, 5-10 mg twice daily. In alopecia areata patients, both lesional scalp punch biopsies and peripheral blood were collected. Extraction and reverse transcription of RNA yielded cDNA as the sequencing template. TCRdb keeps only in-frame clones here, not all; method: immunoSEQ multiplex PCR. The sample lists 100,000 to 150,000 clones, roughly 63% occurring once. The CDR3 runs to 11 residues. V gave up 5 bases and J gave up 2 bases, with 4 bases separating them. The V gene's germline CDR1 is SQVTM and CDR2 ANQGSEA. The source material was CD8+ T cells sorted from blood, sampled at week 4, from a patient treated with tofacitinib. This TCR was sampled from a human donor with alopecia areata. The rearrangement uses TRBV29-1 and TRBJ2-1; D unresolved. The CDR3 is CSVPAYNEQFF. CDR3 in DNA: TGCAGCGTTCCAGCCTACAATGAGCAGTTCTTC.